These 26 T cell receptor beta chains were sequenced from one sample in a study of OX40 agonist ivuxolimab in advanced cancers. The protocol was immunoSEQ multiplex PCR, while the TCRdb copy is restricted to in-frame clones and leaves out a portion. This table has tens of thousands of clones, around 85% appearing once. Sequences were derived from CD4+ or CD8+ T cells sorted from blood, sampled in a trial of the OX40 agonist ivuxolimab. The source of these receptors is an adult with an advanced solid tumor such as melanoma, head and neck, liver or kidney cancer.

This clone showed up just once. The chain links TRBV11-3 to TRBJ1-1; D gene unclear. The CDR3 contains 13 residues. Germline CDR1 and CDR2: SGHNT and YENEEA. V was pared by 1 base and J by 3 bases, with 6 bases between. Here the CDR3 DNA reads TGTGCCAGCAGCTTAGCCCCATACACTGAAGCTTTCTTT. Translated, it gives CASSLAPYTEAFF.

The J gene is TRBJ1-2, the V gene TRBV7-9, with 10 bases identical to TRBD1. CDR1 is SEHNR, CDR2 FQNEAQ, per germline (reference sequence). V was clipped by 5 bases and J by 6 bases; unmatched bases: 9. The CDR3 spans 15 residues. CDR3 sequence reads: CASSTTGGAWDGYTF. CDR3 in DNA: TGTGCCAGCAGCACGACAGGGGGCGCTTGGGATGGCTACACCTTC.

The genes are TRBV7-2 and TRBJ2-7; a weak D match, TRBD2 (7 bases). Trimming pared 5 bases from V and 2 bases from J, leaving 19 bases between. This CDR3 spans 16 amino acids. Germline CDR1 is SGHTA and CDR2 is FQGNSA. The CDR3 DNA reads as TGTGCCAGCAGCCCCGGGGGAGGGGGGAAAGCCTACGAGCAGTACTTC. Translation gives CASSPGGGGKAYEQYF.

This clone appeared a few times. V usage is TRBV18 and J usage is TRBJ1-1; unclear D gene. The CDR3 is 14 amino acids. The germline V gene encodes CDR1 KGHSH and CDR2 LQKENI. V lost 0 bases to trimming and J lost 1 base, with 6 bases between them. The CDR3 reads CASSPPGSNTEAFF. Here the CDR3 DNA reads TGTGCCAGCTCACCACCCGGGTCGAACACTGAAGCTTTCTTT.

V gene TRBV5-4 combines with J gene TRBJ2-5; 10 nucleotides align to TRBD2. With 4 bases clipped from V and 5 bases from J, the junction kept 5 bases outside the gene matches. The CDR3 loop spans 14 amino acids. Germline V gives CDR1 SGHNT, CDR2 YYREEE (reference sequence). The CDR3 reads CASSLAGAEETQYF. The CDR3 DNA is TGTGCCAGCAGCCTAGCGGGAGCTGAGGAGACCCAGTACTTC.

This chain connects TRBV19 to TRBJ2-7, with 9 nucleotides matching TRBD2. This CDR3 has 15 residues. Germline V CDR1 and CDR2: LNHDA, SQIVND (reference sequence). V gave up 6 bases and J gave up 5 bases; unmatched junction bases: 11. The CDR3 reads CASRRIAGVPNEQYF. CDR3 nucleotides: TGTGCCAGTAGACGGATAGCGGGAGTCCCGAACGAGCAGTACTTC.

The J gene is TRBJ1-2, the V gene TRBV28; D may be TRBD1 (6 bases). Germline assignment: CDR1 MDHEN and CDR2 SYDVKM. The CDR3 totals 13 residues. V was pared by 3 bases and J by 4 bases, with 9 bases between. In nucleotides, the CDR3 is TGTGCCAGCAGTTTCGGACAGCCCTATGGCTACACCTTC. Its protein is CASSFGQPYGYTF.

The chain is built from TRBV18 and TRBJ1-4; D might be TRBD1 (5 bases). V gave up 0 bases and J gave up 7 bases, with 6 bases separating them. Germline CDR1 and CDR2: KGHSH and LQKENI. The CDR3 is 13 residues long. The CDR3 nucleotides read TGTGCCAGCTCACCACCGGGGGGTGAAAAACTGTTTTTT. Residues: CASSPPGGEKLFF.

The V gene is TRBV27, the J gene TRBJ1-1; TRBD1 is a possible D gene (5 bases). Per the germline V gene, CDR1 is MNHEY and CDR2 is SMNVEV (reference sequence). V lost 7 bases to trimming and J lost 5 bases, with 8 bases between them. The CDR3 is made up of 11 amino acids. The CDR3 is CASIGGTEAFF. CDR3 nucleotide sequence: TGTGCCAGCATCGGGGGAACTGAAGCTTTCTTT.

The CDR3 DNA sequence: TGCAGCGTTGCAGACGCCTACGAGCAGTACTTC. It yields the protein CSVADAYEQYF. The chain combines TRBV29-1 with TRBJ2-7; no definite D call. Trimming removed 4 bases from V and 2 bases from J, with 6 bases in between. This CDR3 region has 11 residues. Germline CDR1 is SQVTM and CDR2 is ANQGSEA.

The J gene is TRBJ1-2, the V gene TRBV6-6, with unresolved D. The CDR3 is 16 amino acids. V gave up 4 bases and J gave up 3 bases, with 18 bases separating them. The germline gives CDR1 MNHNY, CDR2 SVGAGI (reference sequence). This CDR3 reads CASSFRHASNDYGYTF. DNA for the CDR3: TGTGCCAGCAGTTTTCGACACGCGTCTAATGACTATGGCTACACCTTC.

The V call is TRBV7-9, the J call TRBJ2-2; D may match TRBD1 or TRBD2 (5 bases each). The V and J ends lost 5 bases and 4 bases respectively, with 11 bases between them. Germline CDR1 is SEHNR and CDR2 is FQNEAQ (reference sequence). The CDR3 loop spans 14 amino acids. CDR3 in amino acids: CASSTGTITGELFF. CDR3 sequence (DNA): TGTGCCAGCAGCACCGGGACCATCACCGGGGAGCTGTTTTTT.

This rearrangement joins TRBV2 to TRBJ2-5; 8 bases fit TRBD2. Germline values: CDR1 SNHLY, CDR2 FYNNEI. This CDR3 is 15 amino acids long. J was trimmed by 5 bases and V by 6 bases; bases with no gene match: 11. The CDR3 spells CASRGPVTSEETQYF. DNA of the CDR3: TGTGCCAGCAGGGGACCTGTGACTAGCGAGGAGACCCAGTACTTC.

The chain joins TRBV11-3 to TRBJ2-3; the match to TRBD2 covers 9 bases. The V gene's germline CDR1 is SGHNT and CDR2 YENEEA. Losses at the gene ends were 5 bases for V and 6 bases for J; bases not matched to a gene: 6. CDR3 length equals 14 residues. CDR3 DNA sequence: TGTGCCAGCAGCATGAGCGGGAGGCCTGATACGCAGTATTTT. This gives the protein CASSMSGRPDTQYF.

This CDR3 reads CASSSRQGYEQYF. CDR3 DNA sequence: TGTGCCAGCTCAAGCCGACAGGGCTACGAGCAGTACTTC. V and J are TRBV18 and TRBJ2-7, with 7 nucleotides matching TRBD1. The CDR3 runs 13 residues. The germline gives CDR1 KGHSH, CDR2 LQKENI. V lost 5 bases, J lost 3 bases, and 4 bases stayed unmatched.

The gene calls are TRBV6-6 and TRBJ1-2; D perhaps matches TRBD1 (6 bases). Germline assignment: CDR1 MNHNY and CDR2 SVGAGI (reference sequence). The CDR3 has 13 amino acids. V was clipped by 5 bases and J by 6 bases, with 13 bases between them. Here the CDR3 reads CASSPIRGNGYTF. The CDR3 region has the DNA TGTGCCAGCAGTCCGATAAGGGGGAATGGCTACACCTTC.

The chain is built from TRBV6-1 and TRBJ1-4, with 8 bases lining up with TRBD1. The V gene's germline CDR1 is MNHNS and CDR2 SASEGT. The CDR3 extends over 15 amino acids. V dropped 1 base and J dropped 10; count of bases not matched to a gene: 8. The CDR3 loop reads CASSEDGQGWSKLFF. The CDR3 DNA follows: TGTGCCAGCAGTGAAGATGGACAGGGATGGTCAAAACTGTTTTTT.

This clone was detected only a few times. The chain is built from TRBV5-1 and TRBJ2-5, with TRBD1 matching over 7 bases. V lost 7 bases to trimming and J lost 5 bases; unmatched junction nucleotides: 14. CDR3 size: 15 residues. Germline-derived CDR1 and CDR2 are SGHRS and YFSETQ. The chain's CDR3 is CASGKSTGWGETQYF. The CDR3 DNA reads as TGCGCCAGCGGAAAATCGACAGGGTGGGGGGAGACCCAGTACTTC.

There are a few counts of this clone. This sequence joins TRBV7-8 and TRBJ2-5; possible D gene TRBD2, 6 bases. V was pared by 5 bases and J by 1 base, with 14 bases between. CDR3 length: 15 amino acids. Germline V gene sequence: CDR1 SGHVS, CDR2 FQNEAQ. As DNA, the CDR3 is TGTGCCAGCAGCCCTCTGGGGACTGGCCAAGAGACCCAGTACTTC. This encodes CASSPLGTGQETQYF.

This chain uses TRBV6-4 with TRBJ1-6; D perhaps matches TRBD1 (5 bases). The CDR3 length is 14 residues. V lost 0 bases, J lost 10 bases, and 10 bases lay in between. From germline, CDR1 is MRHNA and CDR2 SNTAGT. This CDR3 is CASSDSMGRSPLHF. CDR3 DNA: TGTGCCAGCAGTGACTCGATGGGGCGATCACCCCTCCACTTT.

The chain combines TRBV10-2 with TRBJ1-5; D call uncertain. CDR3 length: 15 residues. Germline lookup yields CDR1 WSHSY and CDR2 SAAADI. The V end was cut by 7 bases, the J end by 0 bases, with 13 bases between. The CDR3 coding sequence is TGCGCCAGCACGGGAGCCGGGAGTAGCAATCAGCCCCAGCATTTT. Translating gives CASTGAGSSNQPQHF.

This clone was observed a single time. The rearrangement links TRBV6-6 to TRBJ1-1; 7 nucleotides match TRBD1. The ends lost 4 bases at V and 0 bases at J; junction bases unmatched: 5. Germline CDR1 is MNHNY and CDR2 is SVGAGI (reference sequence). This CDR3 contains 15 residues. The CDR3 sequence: CASSSSDRLNTEAFF. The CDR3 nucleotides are TGTGCCAGCAGTTCCTCGGACAGGTTGAACACTGAAGCTTTCTTT.

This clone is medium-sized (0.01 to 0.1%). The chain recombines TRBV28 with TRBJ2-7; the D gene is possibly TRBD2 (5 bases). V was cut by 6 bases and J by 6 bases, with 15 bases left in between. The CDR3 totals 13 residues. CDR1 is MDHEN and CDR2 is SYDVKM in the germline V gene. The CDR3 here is CASSLATASEQYF. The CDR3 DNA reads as TGTGCCAGCAGCCTAGCCACAGCCTCCGAGCAGTACTTC.

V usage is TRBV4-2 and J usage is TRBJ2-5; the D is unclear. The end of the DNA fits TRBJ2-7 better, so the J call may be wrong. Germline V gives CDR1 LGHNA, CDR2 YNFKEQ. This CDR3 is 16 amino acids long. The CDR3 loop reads CASSQDSLVGIYEQYF. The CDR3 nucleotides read TGTGCCAGCAGCCAAGATAGCCTAGTAGGTATTTACGAGCAGTACTTC.

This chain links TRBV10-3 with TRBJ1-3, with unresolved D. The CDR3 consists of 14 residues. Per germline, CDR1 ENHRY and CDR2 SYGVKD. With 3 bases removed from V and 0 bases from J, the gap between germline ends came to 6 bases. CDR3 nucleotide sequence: TGTGCCATCAGTGACGCGTTCTCTGGAAACACCATATATTTT. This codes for CAISDAFSGNTIYF.

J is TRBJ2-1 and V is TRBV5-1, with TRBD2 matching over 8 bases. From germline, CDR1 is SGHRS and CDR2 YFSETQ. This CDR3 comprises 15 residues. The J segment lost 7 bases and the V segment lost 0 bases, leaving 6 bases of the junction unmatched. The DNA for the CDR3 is TGCGCCAGCAGCTTGGGCCTAGCGGGTTGGAATGAGCAGTTCTTC. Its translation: CASSLGLAGWNEQFF.